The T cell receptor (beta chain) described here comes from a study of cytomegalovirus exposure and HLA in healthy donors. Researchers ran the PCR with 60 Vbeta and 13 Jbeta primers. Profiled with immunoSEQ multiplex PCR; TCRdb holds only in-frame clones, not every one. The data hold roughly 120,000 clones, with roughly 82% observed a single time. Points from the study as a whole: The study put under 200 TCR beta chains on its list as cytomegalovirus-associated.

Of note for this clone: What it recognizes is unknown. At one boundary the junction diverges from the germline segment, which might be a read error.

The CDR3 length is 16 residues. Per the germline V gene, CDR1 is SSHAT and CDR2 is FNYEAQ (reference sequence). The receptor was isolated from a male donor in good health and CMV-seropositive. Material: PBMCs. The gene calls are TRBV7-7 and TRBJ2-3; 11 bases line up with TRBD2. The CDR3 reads CASSPRTSGSTDTQYF. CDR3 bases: TGTGCTAGCAGCCCGCGGACTAGCGGGAGCACAGATACGCAGTATTTT.